A selection of T cell receptor beta chains follows, all from one sample in a study of vaccination and CD4 T cells after COVID-19. TCRdb redid the calling of the PCR reads with MiXCR, one entry per CDR3 protein. The sample shows about 15,000 distinct CDR3 sequences, 73% of them seen only once. These receptors' antigens are unknown. The sample consisted of CD4+ T cells from blood, cultured in vitro. These receptors came from a human donor who had recovered from COVID-19. Each CDR3 is given with its conserved first and last residue. The D gene is left open where the match is weak. The listing skips clone size in some rows; elsewhere it reads once, few, many or a size class.

d_gene | j_gene | v_gene | abundance | CDR3aa | CDR3nt
- | TRBJ1-2 | TRBV19 | - | CASSIRANYGYTF | TGTGCCAGTAGTATAAGAGCAAACTATGGCTACACCTTC
TRBD1 | TRBJ1-1 | TRBV19 | - | CASSTRQGYGTEAFF | TGTGCCAGTAGTACTAGACAGGGGTACGGCACTGAAGCTTTCTTT
- | TRBJ1-1 | TRBV11-2 | - | CASSLGRGASTEAFF | TGTGCCAGCAGCTTAGGAAGGGGCGCTAGCACTGAAGCTTTCTTT
- | TRBJ2-7 | TRBV30 | - | CAWSRRGEQYF | TGTGCCTGGAGTCGAAGGGGCGAGCAGTACTTC
- | TRBJ2-7 | TRBV7-2 | - | CASSFNSGYEQYF | TGTGCCAGCAGCTTCAATTCGGGTTACGAGCAGTACTTC
- | TRBJ1-2 | TRBV7-2 | - | CASSLVLAGYGYTF | TGTGCCAGCAGCTTAGTTCTGGCCGGCTATGGCTACACCTTC
TRBD1 | TRBJ1-1 | TRBV11-2 | once | CASSFRQGANTEAFF | TGTGCCAGCAGCTTCAGACAGGGGGCGAACACTGAAGCTTTCTTT
- | TRBJ1-5 | TRBV18 | - | CASSLTGTGNQPQHF | TGTGCCAGCTCACTTACCGGGACCGGTAATCAGCCCCAGCATTTT
- | TRBJ1-1 | TRBV6-1 | - | CASRGSVTEAFF | TGTGCCAGCAGGGGGTCTGTCACTGAAGCTTTCTTT
- | TRBJ2-5 | TRBV11-3 | - | CASSLTIETQYF | TGTGCCAGCAGCTTAACCATAGAGACCCAGTACTTC
- | TRBJ1-5 | TRBV7-9 | few | CASSLSVGNQPQHF | TGTGCCAGCAGCTTAAGCGTAGGAAATCAGCCCCAGCATTTT
- | TRBJ1-2 | TRBV20-1 | - | CSARHLGTDYGYTF | TGCAGTGCTAGACACCTTGGGACCGACTATGGCTACACCTTC
- | TRBJ1-4 | TRBV20-1 | - | CSATSSNEKLFF | TGCAGTGCTACCAGTTCTAATGAAAAACTGTTTTTT
- | TRBJ2-2 | TRBV6-2/TRBV6-3 | - | CASSRGTNTGELFF | TGTGCCAGCAGCCGAGGGACAAACACCGGGGAGCTGTTTTTT
- | TRBJ2-1 | TRBV21-1 | - | CASKRKVARNEQFF | TGTGCCAGCAAGAGGAAGGTAGCCCGAAATGAGCAGTTCTTC
- | TRBJ1-5 | TRBV19 | - | CASSGHGQQNNQPQHF | TGTGCCAGTAGTGGTCACGGGCAGCAGAACAATCAGCCCCAGCATTTT
- | TRBJ2-1 | TRBV11-3 | - | CASSQDLVRNEQFF | TGTGCCAGCAGCCAGGACCTAGTTCGCAATGAGCAGTTCTTC
TRBD1 | TRBJ1-1 | TRBV20-1 | - | CSARDQPRTGKEAFF | TGCAGTGCTAGAGATCAACCCAGGACAGGGAAAGAAGCTTTCTTT
- | TRBJ2-1 | TRBV6-1 | - | CASSVLTGNTYNEQFF | TGTGCCAGCAGTGTCCTTACGGGGAACACTTACAATGAGCAGTTCTTC
TRBD1 | TRBJ1-5 | TRBV24-1 | - | CATSDPWDRGSNQPQHF | TGTGCCACCAGTGATCCTTGGGACAGGGGAAGCAATCAGCCCCAGCATTTT
TRBD1 | TRBJ1-2 | TRBV6-1 | - | CASSADGTGVGYGYTF | TGTGCCAGCAGTGCCGATGGGACAGGGGTGGGATATGGCTACACCTTC
TRBD2 | TRBJ2-5 | TRBV28 | - | CASRTSGSSETQYF | TGTGCCAGCAGGACTAGCGGGAGTTCAGAGACCCAGTACTTC
- | TRBJ1-2 | TRBV11-2 | once | CASSLVVTGTGYTF | TGTGCCAGCAGCTTAGTAGTGACGGGGACTGGCTACACCTTC
TRBD1 | TRBJ1-5 | TRBV12-3/TRBV12-4 | - | CASTSDRGYNQPQHF | TGTGCCAGCACCTCGGACAGGGGTTACAATCAGCCCCAGCATTTT
TRBD1 | TRBJ2-3 | TRBV6-2/TRBV6-3 | - | CASRTGTGGPDTQYF | TGTGCCAGCAGAACCGGGACAGGGGGCCCAGATACGCAGTATTTT
- | TRBJ1-5 | TRBV11-3 | - | CASSCSGKLLGQPQHF | TGTGCCAGCAGCTGCTCGGGAAAACTATTGGGGCAGCCCCAGCATTTT
TRBD2 | TRBJ2-5 | TRBV11-2 | - | CASSPPGLAGLETQYF | TGTGCCAGCAGCCCCCCGGGACTAGCGGGATTGGAGACCCAGTACTTC
TRBD1 | TRBJ1-4 | TRBV10-3 | - | CATRARTGGNEKLFF | TGTGCCACGCGGGCCCGGACAGGTGGAAATGAAAAACTGTTTTTT
- | TRBJ1-1 | TRBV7-2 | - | CASSLRREGTEAFF | TGTGCCAGCAGCTTACGCCGGGAGGGAACTGAAGCTTTCTTT
TRBD1 | TRBJ2-3 | TRBV20-1 | - | CSANARDRSADTQYF | TGCAGTGCTAACGCCCGGGACAGGAGTGCAGATACGCAGTATTTT
- | TRBJ2-7 | TRBV12-3/TRBV12-4 | - | CASRPGTSYEQYF | TGTGCCAGCAGGCCGGGCACCTCCTACGAGCAGTACTTC
- | TRBJ1-2 | TRBV25-1 | few | CASSELGRGYTF | TGTGCCAGCAGTGAATTGGGACGGGGCTACACCTTC
- | TRBJ2-7 | TRBV20-1 | large | CSVPRVRSYEQYF | TGCAGTGTCCCACGAGTTAGGTCCTACGAGCAGTACTTC
TRBD1 | TRBJ2-5 | TRBV20-1 | - | CSPGDRGSKLQETQYF | TGCAGTCCCGGGGACAGGGGCAGTAAATTACAAGAGACCCAGTACTTC
- | TRBJ1-1 | TRBV20-1 | - | CSARSTGTAWNTEAFF | TGCAGTGCTAGATCCACAGGTACCGCCTGGAACACTGAAGCTTTCTTT
- | TRBJ1-5 | TRBV7-2 | - | CASSLGGRDRPQHF | TGTGCCAGCAGCTTAGGGGGGCGGGATCGGCCCCAGCATTTT
- | TRBJ1-6 | TRBV7-9 | - | CASRAGRNSPLHF | TGTGCCAGCAGGGCGGGGCGGAATTCACCCCTCCACTTT
- | TRBJ2-6 | TRBV15 | once | CATSRERTTGANVLTF | TGTGCCACCAGCCGAGAGCGGACAACTGGGGCCAACGTCCTGACTTTC
- | TRBJ1-1 | TRBV18 | - | CASSPPVAGMDTEAFF | TGTGCCAGCTCACCTCCTGTGGCAGGGATGGACACTGAAGCTTTCTTT
- | TRBJ2-2 | TRBV19 | - | CASSPRRESTGELFF | TGTGCCAGTAGTCCCCGGAGGGAGAGCACCGGGGAGCTGTTTTTT
TRBD2 | TRBJ2-7 | TRBV5-1 | few | CASRYTSGSPTSHEQYF | TGCGCCAGCAGGTATACTAGCGGGAGCCCTACTTCCCACGAGCAGTACTTC
TRBD1 | TRBJ1-5 | TRBV20-1 | few | CSASPRTGPSQPQHF | TGCAGTGCTAGCCCTAGGACAGGGCCAAGCCAGCCCCAGCATTTT
TRBD1 | TRBJ2-1 | TRBV10-3 | - | CAISEPRTGWDEQFF | TGTGCCATCAGTGAGCCCCGGACAGGGTGGGATGAGCAGTTCTTC
- | TRBJ1-2 | TRBV24-1 | - | CATSPQGQGFYGYTF | TGTGCCACCAGCCCTCAGGGGCAAGGCTTTTATGGCTACACCTTC
TRBD2 | TRBJ2-5 | TRBV30 | - | CAWSVGATSGLPLETQYF | TGTGCCTGGAGTGTGGGCGCGACTAGCGGGCTTCCCCTAGAGACCCAGTACTTC
- | TRBJ1-1 | TRBV28 | - | CASSPVSRANMNTEAFF | TGTGCCAGCAGCCCAGTATCCAGGGCCAACATGAACACTGAAGCTTTCTTT
- | TRBJ1-1 | TRBV27 | - | CASSLRPALNTEAFF | TGTGCCAGCAGTTTACGGCCAGCTCTGAACACTGAAGCTTTCTTT
- | TRBJ1-2 | TRBV5-4 | medium-sized | CASSLAAGIDGYTF | TGTGCCAGCAGCTTGGCCGCAGGGATCGATGGCTACACCTTC
- | TRBJ1-5 | TRBV15 | - | CATSLPWDSNQPQHF | TGTGCCACCAGCCTACCGTGGGATAGCAATCAGCCCCAGCATTTT
TRBD2 | TRBJ2-2 | TRBV19 | - | CASSRLAGATGELFF | TGTGCCAGTAGTAGGTTAGCGGGAGCCACCGGGGAGCTGTTTTTT
- | TRBJ1-6 | TRBV18 | - | CASSPGADSPLHF | TGTGCCAGCTCCCCAGGGGCGGATTCACCCCTCCACTTT
- | TRBJ2-5 | TRBV18 | - | CASSPIDTFQETQYF | TGTGCCAGCTCACCCATAGACACCTTCCAAGAGACCCAGTACTTC
- | TRBJ1-1 | TRBV24-1 | - | CATRGFDTEAFF | TGTGCCACCCGGGGGTTTGACACTGAAGCTTTCTTT
TRBD1 | TRBJ1-2 | TRBV28 | - | CASSLGTTGRYGYTF | TGTGCCAGCAGTTTGGGGACGACAGGGAGATATGGCTACACCTTC
TRBD1 | TRBJ1-2 | TRBV7-2 | - | CASSLYPATGYYGYTF | TGTGCCAGCAGCTTATACCCCGCGACAGGGTACTATGGCTACACCTTC
- | TRBJ1-5 | TRBV7-8 | large | CASSLIGGGYSNQPQHF | TGTGCCAGCAGCTTAATCGGGGGGGGCTATAGCAATCAGCCCCAGCATTTT
TRBD1 | TRBJ1-6 | TRBV6-1 | - | CASSEGLGTANSPLHF | TGTGCCAGCAGTGAGGGGCTAGGGACAGCGAATTCACCCCTCCACTTT
TRBD2 | TRBJ2-5 | TRBV6-1 | - | CASRIAGVETQYF | TGTGCCAGCAGAATAGCGGGAGTTGAGACCCAGTACTTC